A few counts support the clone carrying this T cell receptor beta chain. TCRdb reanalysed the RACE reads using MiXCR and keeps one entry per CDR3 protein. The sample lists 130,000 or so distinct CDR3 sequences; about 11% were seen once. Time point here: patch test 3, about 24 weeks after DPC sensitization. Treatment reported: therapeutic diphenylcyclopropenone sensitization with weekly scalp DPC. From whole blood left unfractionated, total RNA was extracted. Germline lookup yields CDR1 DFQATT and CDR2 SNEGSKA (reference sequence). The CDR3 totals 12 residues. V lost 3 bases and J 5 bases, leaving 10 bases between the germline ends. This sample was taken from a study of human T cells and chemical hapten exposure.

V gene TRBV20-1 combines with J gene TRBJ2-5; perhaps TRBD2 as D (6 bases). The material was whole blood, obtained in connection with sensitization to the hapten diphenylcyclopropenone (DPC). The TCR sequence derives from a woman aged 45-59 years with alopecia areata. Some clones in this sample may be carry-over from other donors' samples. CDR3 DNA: TGCAGTGCTAGGGGCGGGGTGGAGACCCAGTACTTC. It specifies CSARGGVETQYF.